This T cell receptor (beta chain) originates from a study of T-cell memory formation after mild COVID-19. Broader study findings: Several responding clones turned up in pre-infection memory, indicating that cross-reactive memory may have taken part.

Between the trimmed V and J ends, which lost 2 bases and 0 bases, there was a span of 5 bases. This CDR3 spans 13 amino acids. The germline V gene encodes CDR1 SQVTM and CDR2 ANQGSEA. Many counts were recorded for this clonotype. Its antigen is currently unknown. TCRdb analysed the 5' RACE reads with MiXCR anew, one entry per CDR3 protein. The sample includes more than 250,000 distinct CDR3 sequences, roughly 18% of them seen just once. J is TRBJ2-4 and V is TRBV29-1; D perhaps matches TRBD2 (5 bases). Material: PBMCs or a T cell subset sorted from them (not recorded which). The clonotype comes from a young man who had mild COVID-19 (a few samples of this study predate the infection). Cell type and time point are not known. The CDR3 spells CSVELAAKNIQYF. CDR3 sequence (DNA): TGCAGCGTTGAACTAGCAGCCAAAAACATTCAGTACTTC.